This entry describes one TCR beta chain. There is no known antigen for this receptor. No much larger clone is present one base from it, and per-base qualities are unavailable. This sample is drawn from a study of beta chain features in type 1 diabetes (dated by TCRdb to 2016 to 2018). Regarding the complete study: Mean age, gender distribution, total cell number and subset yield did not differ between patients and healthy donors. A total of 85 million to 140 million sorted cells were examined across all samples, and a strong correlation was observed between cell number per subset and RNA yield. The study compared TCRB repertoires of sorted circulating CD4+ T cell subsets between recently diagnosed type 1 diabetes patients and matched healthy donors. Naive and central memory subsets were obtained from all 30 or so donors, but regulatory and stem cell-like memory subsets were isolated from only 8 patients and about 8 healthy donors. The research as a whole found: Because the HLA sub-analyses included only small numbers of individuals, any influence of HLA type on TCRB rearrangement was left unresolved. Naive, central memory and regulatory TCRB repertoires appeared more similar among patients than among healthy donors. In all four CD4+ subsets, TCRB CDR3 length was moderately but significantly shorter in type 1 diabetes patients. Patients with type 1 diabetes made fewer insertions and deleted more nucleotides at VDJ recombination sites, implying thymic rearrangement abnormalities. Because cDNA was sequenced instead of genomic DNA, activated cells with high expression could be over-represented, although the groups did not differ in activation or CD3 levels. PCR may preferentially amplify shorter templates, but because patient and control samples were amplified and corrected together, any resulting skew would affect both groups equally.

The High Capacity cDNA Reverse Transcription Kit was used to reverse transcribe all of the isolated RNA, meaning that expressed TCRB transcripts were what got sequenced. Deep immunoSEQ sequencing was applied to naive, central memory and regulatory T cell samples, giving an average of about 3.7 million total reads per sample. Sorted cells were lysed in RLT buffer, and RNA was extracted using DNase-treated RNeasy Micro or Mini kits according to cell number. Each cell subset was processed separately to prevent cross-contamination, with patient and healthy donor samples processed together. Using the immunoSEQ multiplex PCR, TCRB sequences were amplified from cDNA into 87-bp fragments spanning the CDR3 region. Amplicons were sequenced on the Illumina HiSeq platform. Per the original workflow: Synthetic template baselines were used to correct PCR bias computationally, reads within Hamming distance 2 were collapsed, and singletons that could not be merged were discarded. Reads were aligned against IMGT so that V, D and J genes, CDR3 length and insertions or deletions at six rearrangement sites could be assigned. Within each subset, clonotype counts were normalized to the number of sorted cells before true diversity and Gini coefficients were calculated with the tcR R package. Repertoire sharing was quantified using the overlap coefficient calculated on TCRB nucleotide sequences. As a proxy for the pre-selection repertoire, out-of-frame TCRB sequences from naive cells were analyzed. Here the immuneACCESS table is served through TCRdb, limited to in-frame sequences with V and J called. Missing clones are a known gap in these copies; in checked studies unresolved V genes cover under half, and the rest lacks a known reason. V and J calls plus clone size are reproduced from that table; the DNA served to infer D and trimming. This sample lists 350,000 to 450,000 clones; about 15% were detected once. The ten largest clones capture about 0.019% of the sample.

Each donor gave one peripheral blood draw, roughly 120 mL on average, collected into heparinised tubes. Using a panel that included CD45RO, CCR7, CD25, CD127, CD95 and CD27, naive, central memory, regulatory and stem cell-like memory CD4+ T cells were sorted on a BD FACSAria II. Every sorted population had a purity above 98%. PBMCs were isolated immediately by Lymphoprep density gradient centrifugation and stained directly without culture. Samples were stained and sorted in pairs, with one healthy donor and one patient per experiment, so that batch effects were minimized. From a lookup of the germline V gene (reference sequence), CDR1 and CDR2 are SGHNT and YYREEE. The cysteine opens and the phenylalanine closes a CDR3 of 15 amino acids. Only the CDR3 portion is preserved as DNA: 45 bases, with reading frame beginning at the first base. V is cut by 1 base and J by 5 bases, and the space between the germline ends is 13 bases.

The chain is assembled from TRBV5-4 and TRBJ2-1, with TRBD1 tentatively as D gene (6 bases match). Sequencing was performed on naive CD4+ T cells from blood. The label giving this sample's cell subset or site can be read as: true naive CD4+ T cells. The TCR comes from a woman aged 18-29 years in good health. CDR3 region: CASSLHSQGHNEQFF. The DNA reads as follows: TGTGCCAGCAGCTTGCACAGTCAGGGGCACAATGAGCAGTTCTTC.